This is a list of T cell receptor beta chains from one sample in a study of shared clonotypes between healthy human individuals. Sequencing was performed with immunoSEQ multiplex PCR; in TCRdb, only in-frame clones are kept and a portion is missing. Altogether around 600,000 clones are present, around 97% being singletons, with the ten largest covering about 0.06%. Sequencing was performed on naive CD4+ T cells sorted from blood. Source of these receptors: a woman in her 30s in good health. The CDR3 runs from the conserved cysteine through the conserved F or W. The D gene is left open where the match is weak. The size entry is marked missing in some rows and otherwise reads once, few, many or a size class.

>NA|16|TRBV5-1|TRBJ1-4|NA
CASSSRLTAGNEKLFF
TGCGCCAGCAGCTCCCGACTAACGGCAGGGAATGAAAAACTGTTTTTT
>NA|15|TRBV2|TRBJ1-5|TRBD1
CASSESGGGNQPQHF
TGTGCCAGCAGTGAGTCAGGGGGGGGAAACCAGCCCCAGCATTTT
>NA|16|TRBV5-6|TRBJ2-4|NA
CASSLGGTLAKNIQYF
TGTGCCAGCAGCTTGGGGGGAACCCTAGCCAAAAACATTCAGTACTTC
>NA|15|TRBV28|TRBJ1-5|TRBD1
CASSSGTGRREPQHF
TGTGCCAGCAGTTCCGGGACAGGGAGAAGAGAGCCCCAGCATTTT
>once|13|TRBV29-1|TRBJ1-2|NA
CSSSTPSNYGYTF
TGCAGCTCGTCGACACCAAGTAACTATGGCTACACCTTC
>NA|19|TRBV4-1|TRBJ2-7|TRBD1
CASSQHLTNNRGQGYEQYF
TGCGCCAGCAGCCAACACCTAACGAACAACAGGGGGCAAGGGTACGAGCAGTACTTC
>NA|15|TRBV12-5|TRBJ2-3|NA
CASGIPRASSSLRYF
TGTGCTAGTGGTATTCCCCGGGCCTCGTCCTCCCTCCGGTATTTT
>once|15|TRBV28|TRBJ1-6|NA
CASIPNREVGSPLHF
TGTGCCAGCATTCCTAACAGAGAAGTCGGTTCACCCCTCCACTTT
>NA|14|TRBV28|TRBJ2-6|NA
CASTTGSGANVLTF
TGTGCCAGCACCACAGGGTCTGGGGCCAACGTCCTGACTTTC
>NA|13|TRBV19|TRBJ1-1|NA
CASIGTPNTEAFF
TGTGCCAGTATCGGGACACCGAACACTGAAGCTTTCTTT
>NA|15|TRBV6-5|TRBJ2-7|NA
CASSPNPGTSYEQYF
TGTGCCAGCAGCCCCAATCCAGGCACCTCCTACGAGCAGTACTTC
>NA|16|TRBV27|TRBJ2-2|TRBD2
CASSILAGGNTGELFF
TGTGCCAGCAGTATACTAGCGGGAGGAAACACCGGGGAGCTGTTTTTT
>once|15|TRBV18|TRBJ1-3|NA
CASSPTPSSGNTIYF
TGTGCCAGCTCACCAACCCCCAGCTCTGGAAACACCATATATTTT
>NA|16|TRBV5-4|TRBJ2-2|TRBD1
CASSLLATGITGELFF
TGTGCCAGCAGCTTGCTGGCGACAGGGATCACCGGGGAGCTGTTTTTT
>NA|16|TRBV28|TRBJ2-5|NA
CASSLAGGGIQETQYF
TGTGCCAGCAGTTTAGCAGGGGGGGGAATACAAGAGACCCAGTACTTC
>NA|15|TRBV21-1|TRBJ2-1|NA
CASNLLGEAYNEQFF
TGTGCCAGCAACCTACTGGGCGAGGCCTACAATGAGCAGTTCTTC
>NA|16|TRBV19|TRBJ1-2|NA
CASSIDRRGRPYGYTF
TGTGCCAGTAGTATAGATCGACGGGGCAGGCCCTATGGCTACACCTTC
>NA|13|TRBV5-5|TRBJ1-5|NA
CASSLIPVNPQHF
TGTGCCAGCAGCTTGATTCCGGTTAACCCCCAGCATTTT
>NA|14|TRBV28|TRBJ2-1|NA
CASGGGIPYNEQFF
TGTGCCAGCGGCGGCGGGATACCCTACAATGAGCAGTTCTTC
>NA|16|TRBV2|TRBJ2-7|NA
CASSEVRAGTSYEQYF
TGTGCCAGCAGTGAAGTAAGGGCGGGAACCTCCTACGAGCAGTACTTC
>NA|13|TRBV7-3|TRBJ1-1|NA
CASSRTLNTEAFF
TGTGCCAGCAGCAGGACCTTGAACACTGAAGCTTTCTTT
>NA|18|TRBV6-9|TRBJ2-1|TRBD2
CASSYSLAGVTGTLEQFF
TGTGCCAGCAGTTATTCCCTAGCGGGAGTTACAGGGACACTTGAGCAGTTCTTC
>NA|13|TRBV11-1|TRBJ2-7|TRBD2
CASSLSGTGEQYF
TGTGCCAGCAGCTTAAGCGGGACCGGCGAGCAGTACTTC
>NA|13|TRBV6-5|TRBJ2-7|NA
CATQSLYSREQYF
TGTGCCACCCAGTCGCTCTATAGTCGGGAGCAGTACTTC
>once|13|TRBV7-6|TRBJ1-1|NA
CASSLTGSTEAFF
TGTGCCAGCAGCCTAACAGGGAGCACTGAAGCTTTCTTT
>NA|14|TRBV7-8|TRBJ1-1|NA
CASSLSAKNTEAFF
TGTGCCAGCAGCTTATCGGCAAAGAACACTGAAGCTTTCTTT
>NA|16|TRBV7-9|TRBJ1-4|TRBD1
CASSRRAGQGDEKLFF
TGTGCCAGCAGCCGGAGGGCGGGACAGGGGGATGAAAAACTGTTTTTT
>NA|15|TRBV5-1|TRBJ2-3|TRBD1
CASSFDRGQTDTQYF
TGCGCCAGCAGCTTCGACAGGGGGCAGACAGATACGCAGTATTTT
>NA|14|TRBV6-5|TRBJ1-1|TRBD1
CATAITGVWGEAFF
TGTGCCACGGCCATTACAGGGGTATGGGGTGAAGCTTTCTTT
>NA|15|TRBV10-3|TRBJ2-3|NA
CAISFSDSGPDTQYF
TGTGCCATCAGCTTTAGTGATAGTGGGCCAGATACGCAGTATTTT
>once|15|TRBV9|TRBJ2-2|TRBD2
CASSVGTSGTGELFF
TGTGCCAGCAGCGTAGGGACTAGCGGCACCGGGGAGCTGTTTTTT
>NA|14|TRBV5-1|TRBJ1-2|TRBD1
CASSLWQGAGGYTF
TGCGCCAGCAGCTTGTGGCAGGGGGCAGGAGGCTACACCTTC
>NA|13|TRBV18|TRBJ2-5|NA
CASSAGLQETQYF
TGTGCCAGCTCAGCGGGACTCCAAGAGACCCAGTACTTC
>NA|14|TRBV5-1|TRBJ2-1|NA
CASSLPQGRDEQFF
TGCGCCAGCAGCTTACCCCAGGGTCGGGATGAGCAGTTCTTC
>NA|14|TRBV5-6|TRBJ2-7|NA
CASSLAKWGYEQYF
TGTGCCAGCAGCTTGGCCAAATGGGGGTACGAGCAGTACTTC
>NA|16|TRBV2|TRBJ2-7|TRBD2
CASSEYEGTRKNEQYF
TGTGCCAGCAGTGAATATGAGGGGACTAGAAAGAACGAGCAGTACTTC
>once|15|TRBV6-1|TRBJ2-7|NA
CASSEGPGRNYEQYF
TGTGCCAGCAGTGAGGGCCCGGGACGGAACTACGAGCAGTACTTC
>NA|15|TRBV7-9|TRBJ1-1|NA
CASSLLDLSNTEAFF
TGTGCCAGCAGCTTACTTGACCTATCGAACACTGAAGCTTTCTTT
>NA|16|TRBV5-6|TRBJ2-1|TRBD2
CASSFGTSDYINEQFF
TGTGCCAGCAGCTTTGGGACTAGCGACTATATCAATGAGCAGTTCTTC
>once|15|TRBV6-5|TRBJ2-7|TRBD2
CASSYSLAGGHEQYF
TGTGCCAGCAGTTACTCTCTGGCGGGAGGGCACGAGCAGTACTTC
>once|16|TRBV28|TRBJ1-2|TRBD1
CASSSPRDRGNYGYTF
TGTGCCAGCAGTTCCCCCCGGGACAGGGGGAACTATGGCTACACCTTC
>NA|11|TRBV30|TRBJ2-5|NA
CAWSVEGTQYF
TGTGCCTGGAGTGTTGAGGGGACCCAGTACTTC
>NA|19|TRBV27|TRBJ2-7|TRBD2
CASSSTPPGLAGGLYEQYF
TGTGCCAGCAGTTCGACCCCCCCCGGACTAGCGGGAGGGTTGTACGAGCAGTACTTC
>NA|14|TRBV2|TRBJ2-1|NA
CASSDKSQYNEQFF
TGTGCCAGCAGTGATAAGTCCCAATACAATGAGCAGTTCTTC
>NA|15|TRBV9|TRBJ1-1|NA
CASSGQVRGITEAFF
TGTGCCAGCAGCGGTCAGGTACGGGGCATCACTGAAGCTTTCTTT
>NA|14|TRBV5-1|TRBJ1-1|NA
CASSLGTEGTEAFF
TGCGCCAGCAGCTTAGGGACGGAGGGCACTGAAGCTTTCTTT
>NA|13|TRBV27|TRBJ1-6|TRBD1
CASSRTGISPLHF
TGTGCCAGCAGTAGGACAGGGATTTCACCCCTCCACTTT
>NA|12|TRBV5-1|TRBJ2-3|NA
CASSSEGDTQYF
TGCGCCAGCAGCTCAGAGGGAGATACGCAGTATTTT
>NA|14|TRBV28|TRBJ1-2|NA
CAIHRGGDNYGYTF
TGTGCCATACACAGAGGGGGGGATAACTATGGCTACACCTTC
>NA|15|TRBV19|TRBJ1-5|TRBD1
CASSISGQGNQPQHF
TGTGCCAGTAGTATCTCGGGACAGGGCAATCAGCCCCAGCATTTT
>NA|11|TRBV28|TRBJ1-5|NA
CASSYNQPQHF
TGTGCCAGCAGTTATAATCAGCCCCAGCATTTT
>NA|13|TRBV28|TRBJ2-7|NA
CASSPSGVGEQYF
TGTGCCAGCAGTCCCTCAGGAGTCGGGGAGCAGTACTTC
>NA|13|TRBV28|TRBJ1-1|NA
CASSFPGTEKAFF
TGTGCCAGCAGTTTCCCAGGGACCGAGAAAGCTTTCTTT